Listed below are T cell receptor beta chains from one sample, sequenced in a study of cytomegalovirus exposure and HLA in healthy donors. TCRdb's table, derived via immunoSEQ multiplex PCR, lists solely in-frame clones and lacks some. The repertoire has around 150,000 clones, 82% of them found once; the top ten carry around 11%. The sample taken for sequencing was PBMCs. The receptors shown here come from a man aged 45-65 years in good health and CMV-seropositive. CDR3s include the opening cysteine and the closing phenylalanine or tryptophan. A D gene is named only where the DNA matches it firmly. Only part of the rows carry a size: once, few, many, or a class if the clone is expanded.

CASRTRSLNIQYF,TGTGCCAGCCGCACGAGGAGTCTCAACATTCAGTACTTC,-,TRBV6-5,TRBJ2-4,-
CASSLVPGGSETQYF,TGCGCCAGCAGCTTGGTACCGGGAGGTTCAGAGACCCAGTACTTC,-,TRBV5-1,TRBJ2-5,TRBD2
CASSRTGNSPLHF,TGTGCCAGCAGCCGAACGGGGAATTCACCCCTCCACTTT,-,TRBV7-2,TRBJ1-6,-
CASSVVSMGDLGYTF,TGTGCCAGCAGCGTAGTGTCAATGGGAGATTTGGGCTACACCTTC,-,TRBV9,TRBJ1-2,-
CAWTPQGAGAFF,TGTGCCTGGACTCCGCAGGGGGCTGGAGCTTTCTTT,-,TRBV30,TRBJ1-1,TRBD1
CAIGTGEDYGYTF,TGTGCCATAGGGACAGGGGAGGACTATGGCTACACCTTC,-,TRBV10-3,TRBJ1-2,TRBD1
CASSLEGGNYGYTF,TGTGCCAGCAGCTTAGAGGGAGGGAACTATGGCTACACCTTC,few,TRBV11-2,TRBJ1-2,-
CASRGRGAGELFF,TGTGCCAGCAGGGGCAGGGGGGCCGGGGAGCTGTTTTTT,-,TRBV6-5,TRBJ2-2,-
CASSLNRGRTPYGYTF,TGTGCCAGCAGCTTAAACAGGGGCCGTACGCCCTATGGCTACACCTTC,once,TRBV27,TRBJ1-2,TRBD1
CASGSWTSTINGELFF,TGTGCTAGTGGTTCCTGGACAAGCACCATAAACGGGGAGCTGTTTTTT,-,TRBV12-5,TRBJ2-2,-
CASSATGSSYNEQFF,TGTGCCAGCTCGGCGACAGGTAGCTCCTACAATGAGCAGTTCTTC,-,TRBV13,TRBJ2-1,-
CASSLSSGRNGDTQYF,TGTGCCAGCAGCTTAAGTAGCGGGAGGAACGGAGATACGCAGTATTTT,-,TRBV7-3,TRBJ2-3,TRBD2
CASSQEGPEQYF,TGCGCCAGCAGCCAAGAGGGGCCCGAGCAGTACTTC,few,TRBV4-1,TRBJ2-7,-
CASSRGQGIDTQYF,TGTGCCAGCAGCCGGGGACAGGGAATAGATACGCAGTATTTT,few,TRBV6-5,TRBJ2-3,TRBD1
CAIRPGNTGELFF,TGTGCCATCAGGCCGGGGAACACCGGGGAGCTGTTTTTT,once,TRBV10-3,TRBJ2-2,-
CASSSGETQYF,TGTGCCAGCAGTTCCGGAGAGACCCAGTACTTC,-,TRBV28,TRBJ2-5,-
CASSSTLRGGPDTQYF,TGTGCCAGCAGCTCTACCCTTAGGGGGGGTCCAGATACGCAGTATTTT,few,TRBV7-2,TRBJ2-3,-
CARDNTSSHEQYF,TGTGCCAGGGACAACACTAGCTCCCACGAGCAGTACTTC,-,TRBV25-1,TRBJ2-7,-
CASSKESRRYYEQYF,TGTGCCAGCAGCAAAGAGTCCAGGCGATACTACGAGCAGTACTTC,-,TRBV21-1,TRBJ2-7,-
CASSEDGGPPNDEQFF,TGTGCCAGCAGTGAAGACGGGGGTCCCCCAAATGATGAGCAGTTCTTC,few,TRBV6-1,TRBJ2-1,-
CASSWMRSPLHF,TGTGCCAGCAGCTGGATGAGGTCACCCCTCCACTTT,-,TRBV5-8,TRBJ1-6,-
CASSIEASTNEQFF,TGTGCCAGTAGTATTGAGGCTTCAACCAATGAGCAGTTCTTC,-,TRBV19,TRBJ2-1,-
CASSVTGTSHNEQFF,TGTGCCAGCAGCGTAACCGGGACTTCCCACAATGAGCAGTTCTTC,few,TRBV7-2,TRBJ2-1,-
CASSLGGHLGNSPLHF,TGTGCCAGCAGCTTGGGGGGGCATTTGGGTAATTCACCCCTCCACTTT,-,TRBV5-6,TRBJ1-6,-
CASSFPGVLAKNSQYF,TGTGCCAGCAGCTTCCCCGGGGTTCTAGCCAAAAACAGTCAGTACTTC,-,TRBV7-2,TRBJ2-4,-
CASRPEGGPYNEQFF,TGTGCCAGCAGACCCGAAGGCGGGCCCTACAATGAGCAGTTCTTC,-,TRBV6-5,TRBJ2-1,-
CASSVNSNQPQHF,TGTGCCAGCAGTGTTAATAGCAATCAGCCCCAGCATTTT,-,TRBV6-1,TRBJ1-5,-
CASSLGGTGGGYTF,TGTGCCAGCAGCTTGGGTGGGACAGGGGGAGGCTACACCTTC,-,TRBV5-4,TRBJ1-2,TRBD1
CASSLVNGGTEAFF,TGTGCCAGCAGCTTAGTAAATGGGGGGACTGAAGCTTTCTTT,-,TRBV7-2,TRBJ1-1,-
CSVAGGTAYEQYF,TGCAGCGTGGCGGGCGGGACAGCCTACGAGCAGTACTTC,-,TRBV29-1,TRBJ2-7,-
CSARSPQPESYNEQFF,TGCAGCGCCCGTAGCCCCCAACCCGAATCCTACAATGAGCAGTTCTTC,-,TRBV29-1,TRBJ2-1,-
CASSPLLAGYTYEQYF,TGTGCCAGCAGTCCACTCCTAGCGGGGTATACCTACGAGCAGTACTTC,-,TRBV6-6,TRBJ2-7,TRBD2
CASSFGGVSSYEQYF,TGTGCCAGCAGCTTCGGCGGGGTGAGCTCCTACGAGCAGTACTTC,-,TRBV5-4,TRBJ2-7,-
CAWSEFPADNSPLHF,TGTGCCTGGAGTGAATTCCCTGCGGATAATTCACCCCTCCACTTT,-,TRBV30,TRBJ1-6,-
CATTPGLATDTQYF,TGTGCCACCACACCGGGACTAGCAACAGATACGCAGTATTTT,-,TRBV15,TRBJ2-3,TRBD2
CASSKTKEGLYGYTF,TGTGCCAGCAGTAAAACTAAGGAGGGGCTATATGGCTACACCTTC,-,TRBV5-4,TRBJ1-2,-
CASSIQGANTEAFF,TGTGCCAGCTCAATACAGGGGGCGAACACTGAAGCTTTCTTT,-,TRBV18,TRBJ1-1,TRBD1
CASRRDRDHPYEQYF,TGTGCCAGCAGGAGGGACAGGGATCACCCCTACGAGCAGTACTTC,-,TRBV28,TRBJ2-7,TRBD1
CASSQDRTYEQYF,TGTGCCAGCAGCCAGGACAGGACCTACGAGCAGTACTTC,-,TRBV11-1,TRBJ2-7,TRBD1
CASSSGSYEQYF,TGTGCCAGTAGCTCCGGGTCCTACGAGCAGTACTTC,-,TRBV19,TRBJ2-7,-
CASSWTSGSVNEQFF,TGCGCCAGCAGCTGGACTAGCGGGAGTGTTAATGAGCAGTTCTTC,-,TRBV5-1,TRBJ2-1,TRBD2
CASSPTWSNQPQHF,TGTGCCAGCAGCCCCACATGGAGCAATCAGCCCCAGCATTTT,-,TRBV27,TRBJ1-5,-
CASSSDRISSGANVLTF,TGCGCCAGCAGCTCGGACAGAATCAGCTCTGGGGCCAACGTCCTGACTTTC,once,TRBV5-1,TRBJ2-6,-
CASSLMEEAQYF,TGTGCCAGCAGCTTAATGGAGGAGGCCCAGTACTTC,-,TRBV7-2,TRBJ2-5,-
CASSPAGVYTGELFF,TGTGCCAGCAGCCCAGCGGGAGTATACACCGGGGAGCTGTTTTTT,-,TRBV13,TRBJ2-2,TRBD2
CAISDGDYSDYNEQFF,TGTGCCATCAGTGACGGAGACTACTCCGACTACAATGAGCAGTTCTTC,-,TRBV10-3,TRBJ2-1,-
CASSYSIGGYYGYTF,TGTGCCAGCAGTTACTCGATTGGGGGCTACTATGGCTACACCTTC,many,TRBV6-5,TRBJ1-2,-